This TCR beta chain is from a study of blood T cell repertoires in COVID-19. Study overall: Sample material is recorded as cDNA or gDNA derived from T cells, B-cell-depleted T cells, or PBMCs.

Generated by immunoSEQ multiplex PCR, the TCRdb table keeps only in-frame clones and is missing some. The sample has 60,000 to 70,000 clones, just over 85% seen once. The CDR3 contains 18 residues. Sequencing was performed on peripheral blood. V and J are TRBV21-1 and TRBJ2-1; TRBD2 is the table's D call and was not checked against the DNA. TRBV21-1 is described as a pseudogene. The sequence was obtained from an older woman with acute or convalescent COVID-19. CDR3 sequence (DNA): TGTGCCAGCAGCAAAGGGGGACTAGCGGGAGGCTCCTACAATGAGCAGTTCTTC. Its translation is CASSKGGLAGGSYNEQFF.